The 24 T cell receptor beta chains listed next were all sequenced from one sample in a study of graft-versus-host responses after intestinal transplantation. Their recognized antigens are unknown. Sequencing used immunoSEQ multiplex PCR; TCRdb keeps in-frame clones, though not all of them. The sample has 55,000 to 80,000 clones; roughly 90% are singletons. Sequencing was performed on unstimulated CD8+ T cells sorted from spleen or lymph node cells, taken before transplant. The receptors were gathered from a human donor who was the organ donor for an intestinal transplant.

The gene calls are TRBV5-1 and TRBJ2-7; no definite D call. The ends were cut back, 2 bases at V and 4 bases at J, with 7 bases in the middle. The V gene's germline CDR1 is SGHRS and CDR2 YFSETQ. The CDR3 consists of 12 residues. For the CDR3, the DNA is TGCGCCAGCAGCTTTAACAGATACGAGCAGTACTTC. Translated, it gives CASSFNRYEQYF.

DNA of the CDR3: TGTGCCAGCAGCTTAGATGAGTGGGACAGCTCCTACGAGCAGTACTTC. It translates to CASSLDEWDSSYEQYF. J is TRBJ2-5 and V is TRBV7-2; 7 bases map to TRBD1. The last part of the DNA fits TRBJ2-7 better; the J call may be wrong. The germline gives CDR1 SGHTA, CDR2 FQGNSA. The CDR3 has 16 residues.

The chain uses TRBV9 and TRBJ2-7, with TRBD2 as a possible D gene (5 bases). From germline, CDR1 is SGDLS and CDR2 YYNGEE. Trimming pared 3 bases from V and 2 bases from J, leaving 9 bases between. This CDR3 is 13 amino acids long. CDR3 amino acids: CASSGGETYEQYF. The CDR3 DNA sequence: TGTGCCAGCAGCGGTGGGGAGACCTACGAGCAGTACTTC.

The count of this clone is one. The chain carries TRBV7-9 and TRBJ1-1; TRBD1 aligns across 7 bases. The CDR3 has 15 residues. V was pared by 4 bases and J by 3 bases, with 8 bases of the junction left unmatched. The V gene's germline CDR1 is SEHNR and CDR2 FQNEAQ (reference sequence). For the CDR3, the DNA is TGTGCCAGCAGCTCGCGGACAGGTTTGTACACTGAAGCTTTCTTT. Amino acid sequence: CASSSRTGLYTEAFF.

The gene calls are TRBV6-1 and TRBJ1-1, with 8 bases aligning to TRBD1. Losses at the gene ends were 5 bases for V and 7 bases for J; bases not matched to a gene: 3. The CDR3 runs 12 residues. Per germline, CDR1 MNHNS and CDR2 SASEGT. The chain's CDR3 is CASSTTGDEAFF. In DNA, the CDR3 is TGTGCCAGCAGTACGACAGGGGATGAAGCTTTCTTT.

The chain recombines TRBV9 with TRBJ2-3; 7 positions match TRBD2. The CDR3 length is 15 residues. Germline V lookup: CDR1 SGDLS, CDR2 YYNGEE. Trimming took 0 bases from V and 1 from J; bases not matched to a gene: 2. The CDR3 loop is CASSVGGSGTDTQYF. As DNA, the CDR3 is TGTGCCAGCAGCGTAGGCGGGAGCGGCACAGATACGCAGTATTTT.

This clone has only one observation. The V call is TRBV28, the J call TRBJ2-5; tentative D call: TRBD1 (5 bases). Per germline, CDR1 MDHEN and CDR2 SYDVKM. The V and J ends lost 3 bases and 1 base respectively, with 18 bases between them. This CDR3 is 17 amino acids long. CDR3 sequence: CASSLYSTWGFQETQYF. CDR3 coding DNA: TGTGCCAGCAGTTTGTACTCAACCTGGGGCTTCCAAGAGACCCAGTACTTC.

Note on this clone: This specimen includes other DNA sequences encoding the same CDR3. V and J are TRBV7-3 and TRBJ2-7; TRBD2 might be the D (5 bases). The germline gives CDR1 SGHTA, CDR2 FQGTGA. Trimming pared 3 bases from V and 7 bases from J, leaving 10 bases between. The CDR3 loop spans 12 amino acids. The DNA of the CDR3 is TGTGCCAGCAGCTTCGGGTCGGGGGAGCAGTACTTC. Translating it yields CASSFGSGEQYF. The variable domain in full, completed from reference TRBV7-3 and TRBJ2-7, reads GAGVSQTPSNKVTEKGKYVELRCDPISGHTALYWYRQSLGQGPEFLIYFQGTGAADDSGLPNDRFFAVRPEGSVSTLKIQRTERGDSAVYLCASSFGSGEQYFGPGTRLTVT.

The chain has TRBV6-1 and TRBJ2-1; D remains ambiguous. The length of the CDR3 is 13 residues. With 1 base removed from V and 15 bases from J, the gap between germline ends came to 16 bases. The V gene's germline CDR1 is MNHNS and CDR2 SASEGT. DNA of the CDR3: TGTGCCAGCAGTGAAGAAGATCGGTGGAGTCCGTTCTTC. Translating gives CASSEEDRWSPFF.

This chain uses TRBV5-4 with TRBJ2-7; 9 bases line up with TRBD2. The germline V gene has CDR1 SGHNT and CDR2 YYREEE (reference sequence). V shed 5 bases and J 0 bases; nucleotides not matched to a gene: 3. This CDR3 comprises 14 residues. The CDR3 sequence: CASSYSGGSYEQYF. In DNA form, the CDR3 reads TGTGCCAGCAGTTATAGCGGGGGCTCCTACGAGCAGTACTTC.

The chain joins TRBV6-5 to TRBJ2-2; D is unresolved. The CDR3 is made up of 15 amino acids. In germline, CDR1 is MNHEY, CDR2 SVGAGI. Deletions cut 5 bases from V and 0 bases from J, with 10 bases between. CDR3 in amino acids: CASSIAVSNTGELFF. CDR3 coding DNA: TGTGCCAGCAGTATCGCGGTGTCGAACACCGGGGAGCTGTTTTTT.

The chain links TRBV6-6 to TRBJ2-2, with D unclear. This CDR3 is built from 14 residues. V was clipped by 2 bases and J by 6 bases, with 10 bases between them. Germline-derived CDR1 and CDR2 are MNHNY and SVGAGI (reference sequence). CDR3 residues: CASSYPNHSGELFF. In DNA, the CDR3 is TGTGCCAGCAGTTACCCAAACCACTCCGGGGAGCTGTTTTTT.

The V and J genes are TRBV5-1 and TRBJ1-3; possibly TRBD1 for D (5 bases). The V gene's germline CDR1 is SGHRS and CDR2 YFSETQ. Trimming pared 4 bases from V and 4 bases from J, leaving 9 bases between. This CDR3 has 13 amino acids. The CDR3 nucleotides are TGCGCCAGCAGCGGAGGGGCCGGAAACACCATATATTTT. Amino acids: CASSGGAGNTIYF.

The rearrangement links TRBV11-2 to TRBJ2-3, with D possibly matching TRBD2 (5 bases). The V end was cut by 1 base, the J end by 4 bases, with 9 bases between. The CDR3 runs to 14 residues. Germline V CDR1 and CDR2: SGHAT, FQNNGV. The CDR3 region is CASSLGGPADTQYF. For the CDR3, the DNA is TGTGCCAGCAGCTTAGGAGGGCCCGCAGATACGCAGTATTTT.

The rearrangement links TRBV20-1 to TRBJ2-3; tentatively, D is TRBD2 (6 bases). The CDR3 runs to 11 residues. V was trimmed by 5 bases and J by 4 bases, leaving 7 bases between them. Per the germline V gene, CDR1 is DFQATT and CDR2 is SNEGSKA (reference sequence). As DNA, the CDR3 is TGCAGTGCTGTAGCGGCAGATACGCAGTATTTT. Protein sequence: CSAVAADTQYF.

J is TRBJ2-7 and V is TRBV27; 10 nucleotides line up with TRBD2. The V segment lost 4 bases and the J segment 4 bases; nucleotides outside the gene matches: 1. This CDR3 spans 13 amino acids. The germline gives CDR1 MNHEY, CDR2 SMNVEV (reference sequence). CDR3 DNA: TGTGCCAGCAGTTGGACTAGCGGATACGAGCAGTACTTC. Translating gives CASSWTSGYEQYF.

The V gene is TRBV9, the J gene TRBJ2-5, with a weak D call TRBD1 (5 bases). Trimming stripped 3 bases from V and 4 bases from J, with 13 bases between. Germline CDR1 reads SGDLS; CDR2 reads YYNGEE. This CDR3 comprises 14 residues. The CDR3 sequence: CASSASGMGETQYF. The CDR3, as DNA: TGTGCCAGCAGCGCTTCAGGGATGGGAGAGACCCAGTACTTC. Together with reference TRBV9 and TRBJ2-5, the CDR3 gives the full variable domain: DSGVTQTPKHLITATGQRVTLRCSPRSGDLSVYWYQQSLDQGLQFLIQYYNGEERAKGNILERFSAQQFPDLHSELNLSSLELGDSALYFCASSASGMGETQYFGPGTRLLVL.

The chain joins TRBV9 to TRBJ2-7, with 7 nucleotides matching TRBD1. CDR1 and CDR2 from the germline V gene are SGDLS and YYNGEE. The J segment lost 3 bases and the V segment lost 4 bases, leaving 7 bases of the junction unmatched. The CDR3 is 14 residues long. The CDR3, as DNA: TGTGCCAGCAGCCCGACAGGGTTCTTCTACGAGCAGTACTTC. Amino acids: CASSPTGFFYEQYF.

The chain is built from TRBV25-1 and TRBJ1-1; D possibly corresponds to TRBD1 (6 bases). Germline loops: CDR1 MGHDK, CDR2 SYGVNS. The CDR3 consists of 14 residues. Trimming left V 3 bases short and J 5 bases short, with 13 bases between. CDR3 sequence reads: CASSDLGARTEAFF. CDR3 coding DNA: TGTGCCAGCAGTGATCTGGGGGCTCGGACTGAAGCTTTCTTT.

The chain has TRBV29-1 and TRBJ2-7; possibly TRBD1 for D (5 bases). V lost 5 bases, J lost 3 bases, and 14 bases lay in between. The CDR3 runs 13 residues. The germline V gene has CDR1 SQVTM and CDR2 ANQGSEA. CDR3 region: CSVLGLPNYEQYF. The DNA of the CDR3 is TGCAGCGTTTTGGGGCTACCCAACTACGAGCAGTACTTC.

The chain links TRBV19 to TRBJ2-1, with 10 bases that match TRBD2. Per the germline V gene, CDR1 is LNHDA and CDR2 is SQIVND (reference sequence). The ends lost 7 bases at V and 4 bases at J; junction bases unmatched: 7. The CDR3 contains 15 residues. The CDR3 loop is CASTSGLAKYNEQFF. Here the CDR3 DNA reads TGTGCCAGTACCTCGGGACTAGCGAAGTACAATGAGCAGTTCTTC.

This rearrangement joins TRBV9 to TRBJ2-7; 9 positions match TRBD2. Trimming took 3 bases from V and 1 from J; bases not matched to a gene: 8. Germline V gene data show CDR1 as SGDLS and CDR2 as YYNGEE. The CDR3 extends over 16 amino acids. The CDR3 loop reads CASSASRLAASYEQYF. CDR3 nucleotides: TGTGCCAGCAGCGCAAGCAGACTAGCGGCATCCTACGAGCAGTACTTC.

A few counts support this clone. CDR3 region: CASSQDFGLAGSYEQYF. CDR3 bases: TGCGCCAGCAGCCAGGACTTTGGACTAGCGGGGTCCTACGAGCAGTACTTC. The genes are TRBV4-3 and TRBJ2-7, with 12 bases that match TRBD2. The ends lost 3 bases at V and 1 base at J; junction bases unmatched: 7. CDR3 length equals 17 residues. Germline-derived CDR1 and CDR2 are LGHNA and YSLEER.

The chain uses TRBV6-5 and TRBJ1-4, with D maybe TRBD1 (6 bases). This CDR3 contains 15 residues. Trimming removed 5 bases at V and 6 bases at J, with 16 bases between. CDR1 is MNHEY, CDR2 SVGAGI, per germline. Here the CDR3 reads CASSITGKRDEKLFF. The CDR3 coding sequence is TGTGCCAGCAGTATAACAGGGAAGAGGGATGAAAAACTGTTTTTT.